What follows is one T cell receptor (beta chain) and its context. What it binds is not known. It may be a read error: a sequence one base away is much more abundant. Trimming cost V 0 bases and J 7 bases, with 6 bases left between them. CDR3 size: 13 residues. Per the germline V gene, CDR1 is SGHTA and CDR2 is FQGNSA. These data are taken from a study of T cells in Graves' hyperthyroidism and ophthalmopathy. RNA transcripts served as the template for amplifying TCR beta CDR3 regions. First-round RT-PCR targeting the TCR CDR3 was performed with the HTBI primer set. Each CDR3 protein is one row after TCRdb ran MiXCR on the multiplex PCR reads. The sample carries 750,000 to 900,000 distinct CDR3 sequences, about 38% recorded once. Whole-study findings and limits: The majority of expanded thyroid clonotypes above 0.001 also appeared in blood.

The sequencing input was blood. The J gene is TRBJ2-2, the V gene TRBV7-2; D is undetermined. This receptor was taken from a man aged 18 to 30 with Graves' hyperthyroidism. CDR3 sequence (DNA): TGTGCCAGCAGCTTAGCGCTAATCGGGGAGCTGTTTTTT. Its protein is CASSLALIGELFF.